The present entry profiles one T cell receptor beta chain with its context. These data come from a study of blood T cell repertoires in COVID-19. At the level of the study: Researchers got acute and convalescent COVID-19 samples from the United States, Italy and Spain. T cells, B-cell-depleted T cells, or PBMCs provided the cDNA or gDNA that served as material.

Original processing methods: For nucleated cells, counts were estimated from reference gene primer amplification. Measured with immunoSEQ multiplex PCR; TCRdb has only the in-frame clones, and not every one. That table supplies the V and J calls and clone size; D and trimming were determined from the DNA. The sample yields tens of thousands of clones, about 90% seen once. Germline V CDR1 and CDR2: SNHLY, FYNNEI. This CDR3 comprises 13 residues. Between the trimmed V and J ends, which lost 7 bases and 0 bases, there was a span of 7 bases. The J gene is TRBJ1-5, the V gene TRBV2; D remains ambiguous. The sequence was obtained from a human donor with acute or convalescent COVID-19. The donor label of this sample is uncertain. Sequencing was carried out using peripheral blood. In DNA form, the CDR3 reads TGTGCCAGCAAACAGAATAGCAATCAGCCCCAGCATTTT. Amino acid sequence: CASKQNSNQPQHF.